This T cell receptor beta chain was captured by sequencing in a study of T cell responses to AZD1222 COVID-19 vaccine (dated by TCRdb to the early 2020s). At the level of the whole study: TCR sequencing was performed for roughly 250 trial participants, of whom around 200 were given two doses of AZD1222 and some 25 were given two doses of MenACWY control vaccine. Trial participants were enrolled into age subgroups of 18-55, 56-69 and 70-plus years, which contained about 150, 27 and 61 TCR-sequenced participants, respectively.

The time point label corresponds to: about 28 days (+/-7) after the second vaccine dose. AZD1222 recipients whose second dose came at about 4 weeks and those whose second dose came at about 12 weeks were combined into one group, since spike-specific TCR depth and breadth did not differ between the two schedules. Vaccinee samples were obtained from the UK trials COV001 and COV002, which included a single-blind randomized controlled phase 2/3 trial of AZD1222 (ChAdOx1 nCoV-19) in healthy adults. For TCRbeta chain sequencing, PBMC samples from trial participants were taken at day 0 and at day 28 after the second dose. The CDR3 regions of human TCRbeta chains were analyzed by immunosequencing. Turning to the authors' computational methods: Repertoire TCRs were checked for matches against a reference library of SARS-CoV-2-specific TCRs that had been generated using the MIRA antigen-specificity platform. Breadth was defined as the fraction of unique TCRs that were SARS-CoV-2-associated, and depth was defined as the fraction of total T cells that were SARS-CoV-2-associated. Using the MIRA data, each spike-specific TCR was assigned both to the spike region to which the TCR was reactive and to a CD4 or CD8 class. Log10-transformed breadth and depth values were compared by one-way ANOVA with Sidak's multiple comparisons tests. TCRdb took over this immuneACCESS table, retaining in-frame rearrangements with V and J assigned. Such tables are incomplete; in checked studies, under half of the missing clones stem from an unresolved V gene, and the remainder is unexplained. The V and J calls and clone size come from that table; D and trimming were worked out from the DNA. The sample table records roughly 30,000 clones; about 84% of these occur just once. The ten largest clones add up to roughly 4% of the sample.

The CDR3 measures 13 amino acids from cysteine to phenylalanine. Only CDR3 DNA remains: 39 bases, in frame from the first base. Trimming costs V 9 bases and J 7 bases, and their ends lie 16 bases apart. Based on the germline V gene (reference sequence), the CDR1 and CDR2 sequences are LNHDA and SQIVND. In regard to this clone: Its antigen is unknown. Base qualities were left out, and no much larger clone turns up one base away.

The paper as a whole reports these results and caveats: CD4 TCRs associated with the vaccine covered the entire spike protein, and the dominant responses were in regions 160-218 and 743-854. Reportedly, almost half of the unique spike-specific TCRs recognized epitopes lying outside the regions that are mutated in the B.1.351 and B.1.1.7 variants. Most participants were white British and females outnumbered males, and the authors suggested that clonal diversity may have been underestimated. After two AZD1222 doses, spike-specific TCR breadth and depth were significantly higher than at day 0 and than in MenACWY recipients. The 56-69-year group was small, and its depth increase did not reach significance, likely because of low power. Conclusions about previously exposed vaccinees are limited, since just 5 to 7 AZD1222 recipients were seropositive for SARS-CoV-2 at baseline. Because no day 14 peak-response samples were available, the repertoires could be characterized only after the peak T cell response.

The chain employs TRBV19 and TRBJ1-5; tentative D gene TRBD1, with 5 bases matching. The receptor was derived from an adult who received the AZD1222 COVID-19 vaccine. The specimen was peripheral blood, collected 28 days after the second AZD1222 dose. CDR3 sequence: CASVSRARQPQHF. The nucleotide sequence is given as TGTGCCAGCGTATCCAGGGCGCGACAGCCCCAGCATTTT.